These 23 T cell receptor beta chains share one sample of origin, sequenced in a study of vaccination and CD4 T cells after COVID-19. Treatment denoted: approximately nine-day PBMC culture with coronavirus spike peptide pools or control peptides (ViraFEST assay). No antigen is known for these receptors. The assay that was used to sequence DNA from cultured CD4+ T cells was the Oncomine TCR Beta short-read assay. TCRdb reprocessed the PCR reads with MiXCR, giving one entry per CDR3 protein. This sample carries fewer than 25,000 distinct CDR3 sequences, nearly 55% of them seen once, and the ten largest clones take roughly 5.7%. Sample: CD4+ T cells from blood, cultured in vitro. These receptors were collected from a human donor who had recovered from COVID-19.

The genes are TRBV9 and TRBJ2-2; no clear D. Trimming pared 4 bases from V and 4 bases from J, leaving 14 bases between. Germline V gives CDR1 SGDLS, CDR2 YYNGEE. The CDR3 covers 15 residues. CDR3 nucleotides: TGTGCCAGCAGCCGGGTTACGCGCCCCACCGGGGAGCTGTTTTTT. The encoded protein is CASSRVTRPTGELFF. Full variable domain (rest looked up from reference TRBV9 and TRBJ2-2): DSGVTQTPKHLITATGQRVTLRCSPRSGDLSVYWYQQSLDQGLQFLIQYYNGEERAKGNILERFSAQQFPDLHSELNLSSLELGDSALYFCASSRVTRPTGELFFGEGSRLTVL.

By frequency in the sample, this clonotype is medium-sized. The chain carries TRBV18 and TRBJ2-7; 8 bases agree with TRBD2. Germline CDR1 is KGHSH and CDR2 is LQKENI. The trim removed 5 bases at V and 6 bases at J, leaving 3 bases unmatched. The CDR3 totals 12 residues. The CDR3 DNA reads as TGTGCCAGCTCATATCGGGAGGGCGAGCAGTACTTC. Protein product: CASSYREGEQYF.

This clonotype was seen more than once but under ten times. The chain has TRBV4-2 and TRBJ1-1; no definite D call. The CDR3 consists of 15 residues. V was pared by 0 bases and J by 4 bases, with 12 bases between. The germline gives CDR1 LGHNA, CDR2 YNFKEQ. This CDR3 reads CASSQDSLQATEAFF. As DNA, the CDR3 is TGTGCCAGCAGCCAAGATTCCCTGCAGGCCACTGAAGCTTTCTTT.

This clonotype was counted between two and nine times. The V call is TRBV6-1, the J call TRBJ2-5; no definite D call. The V and J ends lost 3 bases and 4 bases respectively, with 6 bases between them. The V gene's germline CDR1 is MNHNS and CDR2 SASEGT. This CDR3 is built from 12 residues. DNA of the CDR3: TGTGCCAGCAGTGACCTTGGAGAGACCCAGTACTTC. Translating it yields CASSDLGETQYF.

This clonotype has more than one count but fewer than ten. The rearrangement joins TRBV30 to TRBJ1-2; 9 nucleotides agree with TRBD1. CDR1 is GTSNPN and CDR2 is SVGIG in the germline V gene (reference sequence). The CDR3 spans 15 residues. The ends lost 3 bases at V and 6 bases at J; junction bases unmatched: 11. The CDR3 sequence is CAWSPLDRGRHGYTF. The CDR3 bases are TGTGCCTGGAGCCCCCTGGACAGGGGTAGGCATGGCTACACCTTC.

This chain joins TRBV5-1 and TRBJ1-4; D remains unclear. Trimming shortened V by 0 bases and J by 0 bases, and 12 bases separated the two germline ends. CDR3 length equals 17 residues. CDR1 and CDR2 from the germline V gene are SGHRS and YFSETQ. CDR3 protein: CASSLAGAKATNEKLFF. CDR3 DNA sequence: TGCGCCAGCAGCTTGGCGGGCGCAAAAGCAACTAATGAAAAACTGTTTTTT.

On this clonotype itself: At one of its ends the junction is not consistent with the germline gene, which may arise from a read error. The chain carries TRBV10-3 and TRBJ2-5; D remains unclear. The CDR3 length is 14 residues. Germline V gene lookup returns CDR1 ENHRY and CDR2 SYGVKD. The CDR3 loop reads CASSSIGFQETQYF. DNA of the CDR3: TGTGCCAGCAGTTCCATAGGTTTCCAAGAGACCCAGTACTTC.

This sequence joins TRBV18 and TRBJ1-2; the D is unclear. The length of the CDR3 is 15 residues. Germline CDR1 reads KGHSH; CDR2 reads LQKENI. V lost 1 base and J 8 bases, leaving 17 bases between the germline ends. CDR3 coding DNA: TGTGCCAGCTCACCACAGGGCCTACAACGGGTCGGCTACACCTTC. Translation gives CASSPQGLQRVGYTF.

This clonotype came up a few times. The chain combines TRBV27 with TRBJ1-1; D gene unclear. V gave up 7 bases and J gave up 1 base, with 13 bases separating them. Germline V gives CDR1 MNHEY, CDR2 SMNVEV (reference sequence). The CDR3 extends over 14 amino acids. The CDR3 region has the DNA TGTGCCAGCACTTCCTCGACGGAGAACACTGAAGCTTTCTTT. Residues: CASTSSTENTEAFF.

The rearrangement links TRBV2 to TRBJ2-1; 7 nucleotides agree with TRBD1. In germline, CDR1 is SNHLY, CDR2 FYNNEI. J gave up 3 bases and V 6 bases, and 8 bases lay outside the gene matches. This CDR3 is 15 amino acids long. CDR3 sequence (DNA): TGTGCCAGCAGAGAGGGACAGATTTTCTACAATGAGCAGTTCTTC. Translating gives CASREGQIFYNEQFF.

The DNA of the CDR3 is TGTGCCAGCTCACCACTAGCGAGCACAGATACGCAGTATTTT. The encoded protein is CASSPLASTDTQYF. J is TRBJ2-3 and V is TRBV18; possibly TRBD2 for D (5 bases). Trimming shortened V by 1 base and J by 0 bases, and 5 bases separated the two germline ends. This CDR3 is built from 14 residues. Germline V gene data show CDR1 as KGHSH and CDR2 as LQKENI.

This clonotype was detected a few times. This chain uses TRBV27 with TRBJ2-3; TRBD1 agrees at 7 bases. Per the germline V gene, CDR1 is MNHEY and CDR2 is SMNVEV (reference sequence). Unmatched junction bases numbered 4, after V lost 5 bases and J lost 2 bases. The CDR3 is made up of 14 amino acids. The CDR3, as DNA: TGTGCCAGCAGTAGGGGACAGCTCACAGATACGCAGTATTTT. Its protein is CASSRGQLTDTQYF.

The rearrangement joins TRBV6-5 to TRBJ2-5; D may be TRBD2 (5 bases). This CDR3 comprises 12 residues. Germline V lookup: CDR1 MNHEY, CDR2 SVGAGI. Trimming removed 4 bases at V and 5 bases at J, with 8 bases between. CDR3 amino acids: CASSWTGETQYF. In nucleotides, the CDR3 is TGTGCCAGCAGTTGGACGGGGGAGACCCAGTACTTC.

This clonotype has just a few counts. The CDR3 DNA sequence: TGTGCCAGCAGCTTAGCAGGAGGAGGGGGCAAAAACATTCAGTACTTC. The encoded protein is CASSLAGGGGKNIQYF. The chain has TRBV7-9 and TRBJ2-4, with D possibly called TRBD1 or TRBD2 (6 bases each). The V end lost 0 bases, the J end lost 3 bases, and 12 bases lay between the germline ends. The length of the CDR3 is 16 residues. In germline, CDR1 is SEHNR, CDR2 FQNEAQ (reference sequence).

In its sample, this clonotype was seen once. The chain carries TRBV6-1 and TRBJ2-5; possibly TRBD2 for D (5 bases). Germline V gives CDR1 MNHNS, CDR2 SASEGT. The CDR3 has 12 amino acids. Deletions cut 7 bases from V and 0 bases from J, with 6 bases between. The CDR3 bases are TGTGCCAGCACCGGGGACCAAGAGACCCAGTACTTC. Protein: CASTGDQETQYF.

The chain has TRBV20-1 and TRBJ2-3; D is possibly TRBD2 (5 bases). Trimming stripped 6 bases from V and 2 bases from J, with 15 bases between. The CDR3 covers 14 residues. Germline CDR1 reads DFQATT; CDR2 reads SNEGSKA (reference sequence). CDR3 nucleotide sequence: TGCAGTGCCCGAAGGACGGGATACACAGATACGCAGTATTTT. As protein: CSARRTGYTDTQYF.

The chain links TRBV7-2 to TRBJ1-3; a possible D gene is TRBD1 (6 bases). CDR1 and CDR2 from the germline V gene are SGHTA and FQGNSA. Trimming shortened V by 0 bases and J by 4 bases, and 10 bases separated the two germline ends. The length of the CDR3 is 15 residues. The CDR3 nucleotides read TGTGCCAGCAGCTTAGCGGCCGGGACAGGAAACACCATATATTTT. Its protein is CASSLAAGTGNTIYF.

This sequence joins TRBV24-1 and TRBJ1-2; D is uncertain. The CDR3 loop spans 15 amino acids. CDR1 and CDR2 from the germline V gene are KGHDR and SFDVKD. The ends were cut back, 3 bases at V and 4 bases at J, with 14 bases in the middle. The DNA of the CDR3 is TGTGCCACCAGTGATGCCTCGACCGAATCCTATGGCTACACCTTC. Its protein product is CATSDASTESYGYTF.

The chain employs TRBV5-1 and TRBJ1-1; the D gene is possibly TRBD1 (5 bases). CDR1 is SGHRS, CDR2 YFSETQ, per germline. The CDR3 contains 16 residues. Deletions cut 0 bases from V and 1 base from J, with 13 bases between. The CDR3: CASSLGGTARNTEAFF. The CDR3 nucleotides are TGCGCCAGCAGCTTGGGGGGGACCGCCCGGAACACTGAAGCTTTCTTT.

There are a few counts of this clonotype. The chain combines TRBV20-1 with TRBJ2-1; TRBD1 matches 8 bases. The CDR3 covers 14 residues. With 6 bases clipped from V and 6 bases from J, the junction kept 10 bases outside the gene matches. CDR1 is DFQATT and CDR2 is SNEGSKA in the germline V gene (reference sequence). The CDR3 coding sequence is TGCAGTGCGCAGGCGGACAGGGTTTCCAATGAGCAGTTCTTC. Its protein product is CSAQADRVSNEQFF.

This CDR3 reads CATSRDRVDYEKLFF. The CDR3 coding sequence is TGTGCCACCAGCAGAGATAGGGTCGATTATGAAAAACTGTTTTTT. The rearrangement uses TRBV15 and TRBJ1-4; D is undetermined. Germline values: CDR1 LNHNV, CDR2 YYDKDF (reference sequence). The CDR3 sequence is 15 residues long. V was trimmed by 0 bases and J by 6 bases, leaving 11 bases between them.

This chain joins TRBV2 and TRBJ1-5; tentative D call: TRBD1 (5 bases). Germline-derived CDR1 and CDR2 are SNHLY and FYNNEI. The CDR3 runs 15 residues. V was shortened by 6 bases and J by 0 bases, with 12 bases between the two germline ends. In nucleotides, the CDR3 is TGTGCCAGCAGAGAGGGACGGGATAGCAATCAGCCCCAGCATTTT. Amino acids: CASREGRDSNQPQHF.

V gene TRBV20-1 combines with J gene TRBJ2-2; 12 bases match TRBD2. The V segment lost 2 bases and the J segment 4 bases; nucleotides outside the gene matches: 5. Per the germline V gene, CDR1 is DFQATT and CDR2 is SNEGSKA (reference sequence). There are 16 residues in the CDR3. CDR3 in DNA: TGCAGTGCTAGACCTAGCGGGAGGGTTACCACCGGGGAGCTGTTTTTT. The encoded protein is CSARPSGRVTTGELFF.